A single sample gave rise to the 2 T cell receptor beta chains below, sequenced in a study of blood T cell repertoires in COVID-19. Using immunoSEQ multiplex PCR, the repertoire was profiled, and TCRdb retains in-frame clones only, with some absent. The sample has over 100,000 clones; 79% are singletons. Specimen: peripheral blood. The receptors shown here come from an elderly woman with acute or convalescent COVID-19.

V is TRBV21-1 and J is TRBJ2-7; no DNA check was done on the table's D call, TRBD2. TRBV21-1 is deemed a pseudogene. The CDR3 has 13 residues. The CDR3 DNA reads as TGTGCCAGCAGCAAAGCCGATTGGGAGGAGCAGTACTTC. This gives the protein CASSKADWEEQYF.

The rearrangement joins TRBV12-3 or TRBV12-4 to TRBJ1-2; 8 bases are a match to TRBD1. V lost 6 bases, J lost 8 bases, and 5 bases stayed unmatched. CDR3 length: 12 residues. CDR3 coding DNA: TGTGCCAGCAGAACAGGGGGAAAGGGCTACACCTTC. It specifies CASRTGGKGYTF.